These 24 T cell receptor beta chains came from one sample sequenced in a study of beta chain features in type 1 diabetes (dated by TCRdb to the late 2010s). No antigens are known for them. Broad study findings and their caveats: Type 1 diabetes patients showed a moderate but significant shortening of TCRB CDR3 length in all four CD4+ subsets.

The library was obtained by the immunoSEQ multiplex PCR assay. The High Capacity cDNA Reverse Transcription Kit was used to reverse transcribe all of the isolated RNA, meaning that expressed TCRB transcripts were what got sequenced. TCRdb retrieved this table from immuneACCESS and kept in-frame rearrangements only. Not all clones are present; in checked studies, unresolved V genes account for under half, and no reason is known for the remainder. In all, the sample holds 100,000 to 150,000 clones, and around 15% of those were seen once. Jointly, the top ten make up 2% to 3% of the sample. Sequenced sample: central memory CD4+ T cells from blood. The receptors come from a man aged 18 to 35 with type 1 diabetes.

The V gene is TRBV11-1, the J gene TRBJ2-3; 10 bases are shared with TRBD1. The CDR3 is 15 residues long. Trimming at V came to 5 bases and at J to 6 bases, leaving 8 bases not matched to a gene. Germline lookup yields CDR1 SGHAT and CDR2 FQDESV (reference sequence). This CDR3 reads CASSAGTGVDDTQYF. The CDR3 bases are TGTGCCAGCAGCGCTGGGACAGGGGTTGACGATACGCAGTATTTT. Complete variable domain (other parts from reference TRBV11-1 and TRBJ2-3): EAEVAQSPRYKITEKSQAVAFWCDPISGHATLYWYRQILGQGPELLVQFQDESVVDDSQLPKDRFSAERLKGVDSTLKIQPAELGDSAMYLCASSAGTGVDDTQYFGPGTRLTVL.

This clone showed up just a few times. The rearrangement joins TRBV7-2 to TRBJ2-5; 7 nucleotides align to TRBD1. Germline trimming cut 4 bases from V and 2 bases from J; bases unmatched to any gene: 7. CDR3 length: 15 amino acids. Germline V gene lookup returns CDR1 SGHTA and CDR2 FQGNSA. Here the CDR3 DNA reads TGTGCCAGCAGCTCCAGACAGGGAGCACAAGAGACCCAGTACTTC. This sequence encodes CASSSRQGAQETQYF.

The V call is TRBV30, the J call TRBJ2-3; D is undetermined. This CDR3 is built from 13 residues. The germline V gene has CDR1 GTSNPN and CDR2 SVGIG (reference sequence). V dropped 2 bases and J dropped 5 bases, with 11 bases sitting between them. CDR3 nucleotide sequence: TGTGCCTGGAGTAGGAGAAACAGAGATACGCAGTATTTT. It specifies CAWSRRNRDTQYF.

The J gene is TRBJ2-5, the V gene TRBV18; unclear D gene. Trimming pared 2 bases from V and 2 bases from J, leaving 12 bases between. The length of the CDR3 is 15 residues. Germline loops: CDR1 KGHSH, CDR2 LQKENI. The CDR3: CASSPGEGSQETQYF. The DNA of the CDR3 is TGTGCCAGCTCACCAGGTGAAGGCTCACAAGAGACCCAGTACTTC. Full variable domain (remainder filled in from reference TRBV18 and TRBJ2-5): NAGVMQNPRHLVRRRGQEARLRCSPMKGHSHVYWYRQLPEEGLKFMVYLQKENIIDESGMPKERFSAEFPKEGPSILRIQQVVRGDSAAYFCASSPGEGSQETQYFGPGTRLLVL.

CDR3 nucleotides: TGCGCCAGCAGCCAGGAGACAGGGGTCTACACTGAAGCTTTCTTT. Protein sequence: CASSQETGVYTEAFF. This sequence joins TRBV4-3 and TRBJ1-1; 8 positions agree with TRBD1. The CDR3 covers 15 residues. Germline V lookup: CDR1 LGHNA, CDR2 YSLEER. Trimming removed 3 bases from V and 3 bases from J; junction bases left unmatched: 6.

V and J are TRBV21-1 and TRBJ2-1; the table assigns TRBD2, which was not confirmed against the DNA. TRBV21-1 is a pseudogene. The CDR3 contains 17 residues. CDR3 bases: TGTGCCCCGAGTGGATATCGGACTAGCGGTAACTACAATGAGCAGTTCTTC. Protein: CAPSGYRTSGNYNEQFF.

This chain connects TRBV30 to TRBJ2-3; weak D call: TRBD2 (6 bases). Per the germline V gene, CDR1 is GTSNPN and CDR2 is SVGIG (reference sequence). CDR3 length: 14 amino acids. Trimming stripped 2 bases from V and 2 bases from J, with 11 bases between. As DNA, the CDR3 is TGTGCCTGGAGTAGGGGACTGTACACAGATACGCAGTATTTT. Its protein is CAWSRGLYTDTQYF.

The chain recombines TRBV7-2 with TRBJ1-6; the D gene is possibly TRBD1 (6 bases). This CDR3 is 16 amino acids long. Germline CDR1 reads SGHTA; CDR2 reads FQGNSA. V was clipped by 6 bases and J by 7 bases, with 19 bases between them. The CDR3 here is CASSPGRGMENSPLHF. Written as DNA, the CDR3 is TGTGCCAGCAGTCCCGGAAGGGGGATGGAAAATTCACCCCTCCACTTT.

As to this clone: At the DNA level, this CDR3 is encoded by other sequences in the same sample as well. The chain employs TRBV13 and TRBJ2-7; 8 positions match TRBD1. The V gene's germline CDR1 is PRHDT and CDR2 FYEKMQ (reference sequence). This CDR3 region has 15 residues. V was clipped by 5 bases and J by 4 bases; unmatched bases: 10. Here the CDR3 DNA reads TGTGCCAGCAGCGTCGGGACAGGTGGAAGGTACGAGCAGTACTTC. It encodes CASSVGTGGRYEQYF.

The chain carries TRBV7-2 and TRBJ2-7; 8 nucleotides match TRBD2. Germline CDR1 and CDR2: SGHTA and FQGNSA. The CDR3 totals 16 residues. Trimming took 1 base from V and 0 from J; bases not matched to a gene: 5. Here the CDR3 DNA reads TGTGCCAGCAGCTTAGGTCTCAGCGGGAGCTCCTACGAGCAGTACTTC. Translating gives CASSLGLSGSSYEQYF.

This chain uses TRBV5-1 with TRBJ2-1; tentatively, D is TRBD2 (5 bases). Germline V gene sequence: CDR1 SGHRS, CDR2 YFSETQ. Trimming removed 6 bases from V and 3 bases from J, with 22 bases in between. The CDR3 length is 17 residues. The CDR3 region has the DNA TGCGCCAGCACCCCGATAGGACTCGATGGGGTCTACAATGAGCAGTTCTTC. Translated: CASTPIGLDGVYNEQFF. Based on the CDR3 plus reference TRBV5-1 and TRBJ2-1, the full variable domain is KAGVTQTPRYLIKTRGQQVTLSCSPISGHRSVSWYQQTPGQGLQFLFEYFSETQRNKGNFPGRFSGRQFSNSRSEMNVSTLELGDSALYLCASTPIGLDGVYNEQFFGPGTRLTVL.

CDR3 region: CATSRARDGGYGYTF. The CDR3 coding sequence is TGTGCCACCAGCAGAGCCCGGGACGGAGGCTATGGCTACACCTTC. This sequence joins TRBV15 and TRBJ1-2, with D maybe TRBD1 (5 bases). CDR1 LNHNV and CDR2 YYDKDF come from the germline V gene (reference sequence). CDR3 length: 15 amino acids. The V and J ends lost 1 base and 4 bases respectively, with 13 bases between them.

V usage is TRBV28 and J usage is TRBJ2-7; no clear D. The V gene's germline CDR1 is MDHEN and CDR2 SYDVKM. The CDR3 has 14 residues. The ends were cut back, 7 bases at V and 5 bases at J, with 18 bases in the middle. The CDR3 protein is CASIGPGHTNEQYF. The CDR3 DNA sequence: TGTGCCAGCATCGGTCCTGGCCATACCAACGAGCAGTACTTC.

CDR3 DNA sequence: TGTGCCGCGGGGACAGGCTATGGCTACACCTTC. Amino acids: CAAGTGYGYTF. J is TRBJ1-2 and V is TRBV30; 8 nucleotides align to TRBD1. Germline V gene sequence: CDR1 GTSNPN, CDR2 SVGIG (reference sequence). Trimming took 8 bases from V and 4 from J; bases not matched to a gene: 3. The length of the CDR3 is 11 residues.

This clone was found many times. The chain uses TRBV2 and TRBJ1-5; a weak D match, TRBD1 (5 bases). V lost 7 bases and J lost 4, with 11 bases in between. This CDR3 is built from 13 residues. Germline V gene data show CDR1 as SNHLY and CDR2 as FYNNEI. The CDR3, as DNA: TGTGCCAGCACGGGGGTTTGGAATCAGCCCCAGCATTTT. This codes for CASTGVWNQPQHF.

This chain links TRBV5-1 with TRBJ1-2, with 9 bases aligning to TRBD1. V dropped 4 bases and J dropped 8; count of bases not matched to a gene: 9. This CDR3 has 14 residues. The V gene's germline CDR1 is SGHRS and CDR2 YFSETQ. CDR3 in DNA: TGCGCCAGCAGCCTAAAGGGACAGGGAAGCGGCTACACCTTC. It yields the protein CASSLKGQGSGYTF.

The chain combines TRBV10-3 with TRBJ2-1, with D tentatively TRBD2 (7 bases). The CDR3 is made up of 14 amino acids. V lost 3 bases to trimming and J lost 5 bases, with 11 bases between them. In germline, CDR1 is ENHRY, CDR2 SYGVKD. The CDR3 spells CAISDRGGNNEQFF. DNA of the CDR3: TGTGCCATCAGTGACAGGGGAGGGAACAATGAGCAGTTCTTC.

CDR3 region: CASSSGQGKSHNTDTQYF. The DNA for the CDR3 is TGTGCCAGCAGTTCGGGACAGGGAAAGTCACATAACACAGATACGCAGTATTTT. The rearrangement joins TRBV28 to TRBJ2-3; 9 bases align to TRBD1. The germline gives CDR1 MDHEN, CDR2 SYDVKM. J gave up 2 bases and V 4 bases, and 13 bases lay outside the gene matches. CDR3 length equals 18 residues. Using reference TRBV28 and TRBJ2-3 for the parts outside the CDR3, the full variable domain is DVKVTQSSRYLVKRTGEKVFLECVQDMDHENMFWYRQDPGLGLRLIYFSYDVKMKEKGDIPEGYSVSREKKERFSLILESASTNQTSMYLCASSSGQGKSHNTDTQYFGPGTRLTVL.

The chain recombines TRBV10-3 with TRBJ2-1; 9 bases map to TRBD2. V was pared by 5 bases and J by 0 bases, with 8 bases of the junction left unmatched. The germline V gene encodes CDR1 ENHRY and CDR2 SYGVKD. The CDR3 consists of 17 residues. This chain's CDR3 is CAISTQTSGSSYNEQFF. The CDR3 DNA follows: TGTGCCATCAGTACCCAGACTAGCGGAAGCTCCTACAATGAGCAGTTCTTC.

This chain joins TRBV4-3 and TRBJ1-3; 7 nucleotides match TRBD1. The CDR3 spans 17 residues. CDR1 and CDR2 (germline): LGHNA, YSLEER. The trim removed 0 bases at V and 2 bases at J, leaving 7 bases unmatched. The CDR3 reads CASSQDFQGVTGNTIYF. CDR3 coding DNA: TGCGCCAGCAGCCAAGATTTCCAGGGGGTAACTGGAAACACCATATATTTT.

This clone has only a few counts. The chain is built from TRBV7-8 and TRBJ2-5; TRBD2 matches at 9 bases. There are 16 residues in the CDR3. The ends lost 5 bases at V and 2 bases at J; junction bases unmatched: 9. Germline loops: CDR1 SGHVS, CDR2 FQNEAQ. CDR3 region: CASSPKRLAGQETQYF. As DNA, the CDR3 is TGTGCCAGCAGCCCAAAAAGGCTAGCGGGGCAAGAGACCCAGTACTTC. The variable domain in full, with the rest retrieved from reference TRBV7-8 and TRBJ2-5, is GAGVSQSPRYKVAKRGQDVALRCDPISGHVSLFWYQQALGQGPEFLTYFQNEAQLDKSGLPSDRFFAERPEGSVSTLKIQRTQQEDSAVYLCASSPKRLAGQETQYFGPGTRLLVL.

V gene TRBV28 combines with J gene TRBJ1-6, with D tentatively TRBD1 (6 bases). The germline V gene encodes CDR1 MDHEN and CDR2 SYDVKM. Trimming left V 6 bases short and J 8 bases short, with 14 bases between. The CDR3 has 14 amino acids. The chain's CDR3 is CASRTGTPYSPLHF. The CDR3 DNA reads TGTGCCAGCAGGACCGGGACACCATATTCACCCCTCCACTTT.

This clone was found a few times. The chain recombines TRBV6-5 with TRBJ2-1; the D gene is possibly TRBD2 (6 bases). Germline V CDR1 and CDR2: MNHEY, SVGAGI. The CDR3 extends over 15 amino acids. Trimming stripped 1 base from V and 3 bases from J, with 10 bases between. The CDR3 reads CASSYFQGGYNEQFF. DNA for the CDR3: TGTGCCAGCAGTTACTTCCAGGGAGGCTACAATGAGCAGTTCTTC.

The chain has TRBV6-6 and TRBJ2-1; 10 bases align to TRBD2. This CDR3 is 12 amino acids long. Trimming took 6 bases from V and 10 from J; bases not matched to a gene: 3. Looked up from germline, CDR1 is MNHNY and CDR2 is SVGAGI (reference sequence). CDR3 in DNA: TGTGCCAGCAGCCCTAGCGGGGGCGAGCAGTTCTTC. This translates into CASSPSGGEQFF.